This TCR beta chain was captured by sequencing in a study of shared clonotypes between healthy human individuals. Study at large: Each donor contributed plates that comprised three CD4 naive, three CD4 memory, two CD8 naive and one CD8 memory.

Some 30,000 T cell genomes, or roughly 200 ng DNA, went into the sorted-subset replicate PCRs. The repertoire was sequenced with immunoSEQ multiplex PCR; TCRdb's copy has only in-frame clones and lacks some. The sample lists around 690,000 clones, 90% occurring once. This clone was recorded only once. Its antigen is still unknown. The ends were cut back, 6 bases at V and 2 bases at J, with 14 bases in the middle. The CDR3 spans 14 residues. Germline CDR1 is MDHEN and CDR2 is SYDVKM. Study findings and constraints: Naive subsets tended to show greater estimated richness than memory subsets.

The chain carries TRBV28 and TRBJ2-7, with D tentatively TRBD1 or TRBD2 (5 bases each). The sequenced sample was memory CD8+ T cells from PBMCs. Subset denoted: CD45RO+ cells pooled with CCR7-negative TemRA cells. The origin of this receptor is a man younger than 35 in good health. Some clones in this sample may be carry-over from other donors' samples. This CDR3 reads CASRTQTGPYEQYF. CDR3 DNA sequence: TGTGCCAGCAGGACACAAACGGGACCCTACGAGCAGTACTTC.